This T cell receptor beta chain was profiled in a study of technical replicates of blood from a handful of donors. Only in-frame clones appear in the TCRdb table, and some are missing; sequencing was by immunoSEQ multiplex PCR. The sample holds fewer than 65,000 clones; around 87% are singletons and the top ten take roughly 4.8%. The CDR3 contains 13 residues. The ends lost 4 bases at V and 2 bases at J; junction bases unmatched: 1. Germline V gene sequence: CDR1 SGHDN, CDR2 FVKESK. The V call is TRBV14, the J call TRBJ1-1, with TRBD1 matching over 7 bases. The TCR originated in a human donor in good health. Some clones in this sample may be carry-over from other donors' samples. The sequencing sample was made of PBMCs. The CDR3: CASSRDRNTEAFF. In nucleotides, the CDR3 is TGTGCCAGCAGCCGGGACAGAAACACTGAAGCTTTCTTT.